The sequence of this T cell receptor (beta chain) was determined in a study of identical twins. The authors used template switching to add a universal primer site and gave cDNA unique molecular identifiers. TCRdb reprocessed the 5' RACE reads via MiXCR and lists one record per CDR3 protein. Of roughly 750,000 distinct CDR3 sequences in the sample, approximately 21% were seen once. Study-level points and caveats: Out-of-frame TCR alpha sharing in monozygotic twins exceeded recombination model predictions. Its conclusions, products of cross-sectional statistical analysis, did not come from following the same donors.

With regard to this clonotype: Its antigen remains unknown.

This same sample was also part of a study on T cells expressing NK-cell markers.

The sequence derives from a woman aged 18-30 years in good health. Sequenced: PBMCs.

As DNA, the CDR3 is TGCAGCGTGGCGACAGGGGGCATGGGAAGTGAGACCCAGTACTTC. As protein: CSVATGGMGSETQYF. The V call is TRBV29-1, the J call TRBJ2-5; TRBD1 agrees at 10 bases. This CDR3 has 15 amino acids. With 6 bases clipped from V and 5 bases from J, the junction kept 12 bases outside the gene matches. The germline V gene encodes CDR1 SQVTM and CDR2 ANQGSEA. The whole variable domain, remainder taken from reference TRBV29-1 and TRBJ2-5, is SAVISQKPSRDICQRGTSLTIQCQVDSQVTMMFWYRQQPGQSLTLIATANQGSEATYESGFVIDKFPISRPNLTFSTLTVSNMSPEDSSIYLCSVATGGMGSETQYFGPGTRLLVL.